The 10 T cell receptor beta chains listed next were all sequenced from one sample in a study of blood T cell repertoires in COVID-19. Assay: immunoSEQ multiplex PCR; the TCRdb copy retains only in-frame clones and omits some. The sample contains over 150,000 clones, over 70% of which appear only once. The sample taken for sequencing was peripheral blood. The receptors stem from a woman in her 40s with COVID-19, enrolled during active disease.

The V call is TRBV24-1, the J call TRBJ2-3; 10 bases are a match to TRBD1. The germline V gene encodes CDR1 KGHDR and CDR2 SFDVKD. V was pared by 3 bases and J by 3 bases, with 2 bases of the junction left unmatched. CDR3 length: 15 residues. CDR3 residues: CATSDAGQGTDTQYF. CDR3 nucleotide sequence: TGTGCCACCAGTGATGCGGGACAGGGGACAGATACGCAGTATTTT.

The genes are TRBV6-5 and TRBJ2-7, with 8 bases that match TRBD2. The CDR3 has 12 amino acids. The germline gives CDR1 MNHEY, CDR2 SVGAGI. With 7 bases clipped from V and 2 bases from J, the junction kept 1 base outside the gene matches. The CDR3 DNA follows: TGTGCCAGCATCGGGGGGGCCTACGAGCAGTACTTC. Translation: CASIGGAYEQYF.

This rearrangement joins TRBV19 to TRBJ2-7, with 8 bases fitting TRBD2. Germline assignment: CDR1 LNHDA and CDR2 SQIVND (reference sequence). This CDR3 is 18 amino acids long. V dropped 2 bases and J dropped 6; count of bases not matched to a gene: 18. The CDR3 spells CASSIPPGREGIVAEQYF. CDR3 bases: TGTGCCAGTAGTATACCACCGGGACGGGAGGGGATAGTGGCCGAGCAGTACTTC.

The chain couples TRBV29-1 to TRBJ2-2, with D possibly being TRBD1 (5 bases). The CDR3 loop spans 13 amino acids. V was shortened by 6 bases and J by 3 bases, with 11 bases between the two germline ends. Per the germline V gene, CDR1 is SQVTM and CDR2 is ANQGSEA. Written as DNA, the CDR3 is TGCAGCGTAGCCAGGGTTGACACCGGGGAGCTGTTTTTT. Its protein is CSVARVDTGELFF.

This clone was detected only a few times. This sequence joins TRBV6-5 and TRBJ1-6; 7 nucleotides align to TRBD1. CDR3 length equals 16 residues. CDR1 and CDR2 (germline): MNHEY, SVGAGI. V shed 0 bases, J shed 4 bases, and the junction held 3 bases outside the gene matches. The CDR3 loop reads CASSYSGTEYNSPLHF. Here the CDR3 DNA reads TGTGCCAGCAGTTACTCAGGGACAGAGTATAATTCACCCCTCCACTTT.

This chain joins TRBV27 and TRBJ1-1; TRBD1 aligns across 8 bases. The germline CDR1 and CDR2 sequences are MNHEY and SMNVEV (reference sequence). Trimming removed 5 bases from V and 1 base from J; junction bases left unmatched: 6. There are 15 residues in the CDR3. Here the CDR3 reads CASSPRTGRNTEAFF. In DNA, the CDR3 is TGTGCCAGCAGTCCGCGGACAGGGAGGAACACTGAAGCTTTCTTT.

V and J are TRBV2 and TRBJ1-4; TRBD1 matches at 7 bases. The germline V gene has CDR1 SNHLY and CDR2 FYNNEI. The CDR3 extends over 13 amino acids. V shed 11 bases and J 5 bases; nucleotides not matched to a gene: 8. CDR3 sequence (DNA): TGTGCCGGCTTGGGACAGCTGAATGAAAAACTGTTTTTT. As protein: CAGLGQLNEKLFF.

This clone has more than one count but fewer than ten. The chain employs TRBV27 and TRBJ2-7; no firm D call. V lost 3 bases and J lost 6, with 9 bases in between. There are 12 residues in the CDR3. Germline loops: CDR1 MNHEY, CDR2 SMNVEV (reference sequence). The CDR3: CASSFLKSEQYF. CDR3 bases: TGTGCCAGCAGTTTCCTAAAGAGCGAGCAGTACTTC.

The V gene is TRBV6-2 or TRBV6-3, the J gene TRBJ2-7; unclear D gene. The ends were cut back, 2 bases at V and 1 base at J, with 6 bases in the middle. CDR3 size: 13 residues. CDR1 and CDR2 from the germline V gene are MNHEY and SVGEGT. This CDR3 is CASSYSESYEQYF. The CDR3, as DNA: TGTGCCAGCAGTTACAGCGAGTCCTACGAGCAGTACTTC.

In DNA form, the CDR3 reads TGTGCCAGCAGCTTAGACAGTAGCAATCAGCCCCAGCATTTT. It translates to CASSLDSSNQPQHF. The rearrangement links TRBV5-5 to TRBJ1-5; D is possibly TRBD1 (5 bases). Trimming left V 2 bases short and J 0 bases short, with 6 bases between. This CDR3 has 14 residues. The germline CDR1 and CDR2 sequences are SGHKS and YYEKEE (reference sequence).